Described below is a single T cell receptor beta chain sequence and its context. Two negative PCRs, clearance, or symptom resolution characterized the recovered Cohort 3 donors. As originally analysed: Counts of nucleated cells, estimated from reference gene primer amplification, were obtained. The method was immunoSEQ multiplex PCR; TCRdb's version includes in-frame clones alone and lacks a portion of them. V and J calls and clone size are copied from that table; D and trimming were computed from the DNA. The table records 170,000 or so clones, over 75% of them present only once. Trimming shortened V by 0 bases and J by 4 bases, and 8 bases separated the two germline ends. The CDR3 is 13 residues long. Germline V gives CDR1 GTSNPN, CDR2 SVGIG (reference sequence). This sample was included in a study of blood T cell repertoires in COVID-19. Overall study: Samples came from the United States, Italy and Spain, spanning acute and convalescent COVID-19.

Sequenced material: PBMCs or T cells enriched from blood (not recorded which). This chain connects TRBV30 to TRBJ2-3, with no clear D. The sequence was collected from a woman between 45 and 65 years old who had recovered from COVID-19. The DNA for the CDR3 is TGTGCCTGGAGTGTGGGCTGGGCAGATACGCAGTATTTT. This sequence encodes CAWSVGWADTQYF.